The 21 T cell receptor beta chains below were found in one sample sequenced in a study of lung T cells in sarcoidosis with Löfgren's syndrome. TCRdb fed the reads into MiXCR, producing one record per CDR3 protein. The sample lists roughly 20,000 distinct CDR3 sequences; roughly a fifth were seen once. The sample consisted of CD4+ T cells from PBMCs. These receptors were collected from a human donor with sarcoidosis (Löfgren's syndrome or another form), or a control subject (not recorded which).

This clonotype has ten or more counts. This chain links TRBV7-2 with TRBJ2-7, with TRBD1 identical over 9 bases. The trim removed 1 base at V and 1 base at J, leaving 2 bases unmatched. Germline V gene data show CDR1 as SGHTA and CDR2 as FQGNSA. The CDR3 extends over 15 amino acids. CDR3 in DNA: TGTGCCAGCAGCTTAGGACAGGGGGTTTCCTACGAGCAGTACTTC. Encoded protein: CASSLGQGVSYEQYF.

This clonotype was recorded at least ten times. This chain joins TRBV12-3 or TRBV12-4 and TRBJ1-6, with D hard to call. The CDR3 is 13 residues long. The V end lost 6 bases, the J end lost 14 bases, and 17 bases lay between the germline ends. In nucleotides, the CDR3 is TGTGCCAGCAGCTTCCCAACACCCGGCACCCTCCACTTT. This encodes CASSFPTPGTLHF.

This clonotype was observed a handful of times. A much larger clone lies one base from this, so it may be a read error. The rearrangement links TRBV3-1 to TRBJ2-1; no definite D call. The CDR3 is 16 amino acids. Germline V gene data show CDR1 as LGHDT and CDR2 as YNNKEL (reference sequence). The germline V and J ends were trimmed by 4 bases and 0 bases, with 13 bases remaining between them. This chain's CDR3 is CASSLTSTISYNEQFF. The CDR3 nucleotides are TGTGCCAGCAGCCTCACGTCCACGATCTCCTACAATGAGCAGTTCTTC.

There are a few counts of this clonotype. The J gene is TRBJ2-7, the V gene TRBV5-6, with D perhaps matching TRBD2 (5 bases). This CDR3 region has 12 residues. V was trimmed by 2 bases and J by 4 bases, leaving 7 bases between them. Germline loops: CDR1 SGHDT, CDR2 YYEEEE. For the CDR3, the DNA is TGTGCCAGCAGCTTCAGCGGATACGAGCAGTACTTC. Translating gives CASSFSGYEQYF.

This clonotype was recorded many times. The chain employs TRBV2 and TRBJ2-7, with 10 bases identical to TRBD2. Per the germline V gene, CDR1 is SNHLY and CDR2 is FYNNEI. Trimming took 2 bases from V and 0 from J; bases not matched to a gene: 4. The CDR3 is 16 residues long. CDR3 in amino acids: CASSELAGVSSYEQYF. CDR3 sequence (DNA): TGTGCCAGCAGTGAACTAGCGGGAGTGAGCTCCTACGAGCAGTACTTC. The whole variable domain, remainder taken from reference TRBV2 and TRBJ2-7, is EPEVTQTPSHQVTQMGQEVILRCVPISNHLYFYWYRQILGQKVEFLVSFYNNEISEKSEIFDDQFSVERPDGSNFTLKIRSTKLEDSAMYFCASSELAGVSSYEQYFGPGTRLTVT.

Only one count was recorded for this clonotype. Germline is not matched at one junction end, which may reflect a read error. The chain employs TRBV11-3 and TRBJ1-1, with 7 bases identical to TRBD1. Germline V gene sequence: CDR1 SGHNT, CDR2 YENEEA. The CDR3 is made up of 13 amino acids. In DNA form, the CDR3 reads TGTGCCGGCAGCTTAAGGGGGCGCACTGAAGCTTTCTTT. It yields the protein CAGSLRGRTEAFF.

This clonotype occurred a few times. The chain combines TRBV13 with TRBJ2-3; D might be TRBD1 (5 bases). Germline V CDR1 and CDR2: PRHDT, FYEKMQ (reference sequence). CDR3 size: 13 residues. V was pared by 4 bases and J by 6 bases, with 11 bases between. DNA for the CDR3: TGTGCCAGCAGCTCTAGACAGTTGGATACGCAGTATTTT. This translates into CASSSRQLDTQYF.

For this clonotype: A read error is possible here, since a much larger clone lies one base away. The chain couples TRBV5-4 to TRBJ2-7, with D hard to call. Looked up from germline, CDR1 is SGHNT and CDR2 is YYREEE (reference sequence). The V and J ends lost 0 bases and 2 bases respectively, with 15 bases between them. The CDR3 is 16 residues long. The CDR3 bases are TGTGCCAGCAGCTTGGCCAGAGTAGGAGCCACCTACGAGCAGTACTTC. It specifies CASSLARVGATYEQYF.

In its sample, this clonotype was seen many times. This sequence joins TRBV3-1 and TRBJ2-7, with 10 bases lining up with TRBD2. The CDR3 loop spans 16 amino acids. Looked up from germline, CDR1 is LGHDT and CDR2 is YNNKEL (reference sequence). Losses at the gene ends were 1 base for V and 4 bases for J; bases not matched to a gene: 7. CDR3 DNA sequence: TGTGCCAGCAGCCAAGGATCTAGCGGGGGAAAATACGAGCAGTACTTC. Translation gives CASSQGSSGGKYEQYF.

The sample holds many counts of this clonotype. The chain links TRBV19 to TRBJ2-3, with unresolved D. CDR1 LNHDA and CDR2 SQIVND come from the germline V gene (reference sequence). The CDR3 is 17 residues long. The germline V and J ends were trimmed by 1 base and 0 bases, with 14 bases remaining between them. CDR3 sequence: CASSIVVRISSTDTQYF. The CDR3 DNA is TGTGCCAGTAGTATAGTCGTACGGATCAGTAGCACAGATACGCAGTATTTT.

In the case of this clonotype: A much larger clonotype is one base distant, so this may be a read error. The chain combines TRBV12-3 or TRBV12-4 with TRBJ2-7; D might be TRBD2 (7 bases). Between the trimmed V and J ends, which lost 5 bases and 7 bases, there was a span of 24 bases. CDR3 length equals 16 residues. The CDR3 reads CASSPRGGDPPREQYF. DNA of the CDR3: TGTGCCAGCAGTCCAAGAGGGGGGGACCCCCCCCGGGAGCAGTACTTC.

In this sample, this clonotype turned up many times. The chain couples TRBV7-2 to TRBJ2-4; TRBD1 might be the D (5 bases). The length of the CDR3 is 13 residues. V was pared by 3 bases and J by 4 bases, with 7 bases between. Germline lookup yields CDR1 SGHTA and CDR2 FQGNSA. The CDR3 region has the DNA TGTGCCAGCAGCTTCGACAGAAAAAACATTCAGTACTTC. It codes for CASSFDRKNIQYF.

The rearrangement joins TRBV29-1 to TRBJ1-1, with D unclear. CDR3 length equals 13 residues. CDR1 and CDR2 from the germline V gene are SQVTM and ANQGSEA. Trimming removed 6 bases from V and 1 base from J, with 12 bases in between. The CDR3 region is CSVLVQKNTEAFF. The DNA for the CDR3 is TGCAGCGTACTTGTACAAAAGAACACTGAAGCTTTCTTT.

This clonotype has ten or more counts. The rearrangement uses TRBV7-2 and TRBJ2-3; TRBD1 matches 8 bases. Germline CDR1 and CDR2: SGHTA and FQGNSA. V shed 4 bases and J 8 bases; nucleotides not matched to a gene: 11. The CDR3 has 15 residues. The CDR3 sequence is CASSSQTGVKPTQYF. CDR3 nucleotides: TGTGCCAGCAGCTCCCAGACAGGGGTAAAACCTACGCAGTATTTT.

This clonotype has at least ten counts. The chain is built from TRBV11-2 and TRBJ2-3; 7 bases map to TRBD1. Germline V CDR1 and CDR2: SGHAT, FQNNGV. The CDR3 is 16 amino acids. V gave up 5 bases and J gave up 5 bases; unmatched junction bases: 13. The CDR3 sequence is CASSVTGVGAGDTQYF. CDR3 DNA sequence: TGTGCCAGCAGCGTTACAGGGGTCGGGGCAGGAGATACGCAGTATTTT.

Details on this clonotype: A much larger clone sits a single nucleotide away, making a read error possible. In this CDR3 the conserved last residue, phenylalanine or tryptophan, is missing, so a read error is likely. The chain has TRBV29-1 and TRBJ2-1, with 11 bases identical to TRBD1. V dropped 6 bases and J dropped 5; count of bases not matched to a gene: 6. Per the germline V gene, CDR1 is SQVTM and CDR2 is ANQGSEA. This CDR3 spans 14 amino acids. CDR3 loop: CSVRDRGIDNEQFL. DNA of the CDR3: TGCAGCGTGAGGGACAGGGGGATCGACAATGAGCAGTTCCTC.

This chain joins TRBV30 and TRBJ2-3, with a weak D call TRBD2 (5 bases). Germline lookup yields CDR1 GTSNPN and CDR2 SVGIG (reference sequence). This CDR3 is built from 13 residues. The V end was cut by 2 bases, the J end by 2 bases, with 8 bases between. DNA for the CDR3: TGTGCCTGGAGTAAGGGAGTCACAGATACGCAGTATTTT. As protein: CAWSKGVTDTQYF.

At least ten counts were recorded for this clonotype. The chain links TRBV20-1 to TRBJ1-4, with 10 nucleotides matching TRBD1. Germline CDR1 reads DFQATT; CDR2 reads SNEGSKA (reference sequence). J lost 8 bases, V lost 6 bases, and 12 bases had no gene match. The CDR3 has 15 amino acids. The CDR3 protein is CSANTPGQGNEKLFF. The CDR3, as DNA: TGCAGTGCCAACACGCCGGGACAGGGGAACGAAAAACTGTTTTTT.

This clonotype was detected ten times or more. The chain couples TRBV4-2 to TRBJ2-2; 7 bases are shared with TRBD2. The CDR3 runs 14 residues. Trimming at V came to 2 bases and at J to 7 bases, leaving 4 bases not matched to a gene. Per germline, CDR1 LGHNA and CDR2 YNFKEQ. CDR3 region: CASSQRRESGELFF. As DNA, the CDR3 is TGTGCCAGCAGCCAACGGCGGGAGAGCGGGGAGCTGTTTTTT.

This clonotype was picked up many times. This rearrangement joins TRBV29-1 to TRBJ2-3; D is perhaps TRBD1 or TRBD2 (5 bases each). Trimming removed 6 bases at V and 1 base at J, with 17 bases between. Germline-derived CDR1 and CDR2 are SQVTM and ANQGSEA. The length of the CDR3 is 15 residues. This CDR3 reads CSVHLSRGRTDTQYF. In nucleotides, the CDR3 is TGCAGCGTCCACCTATCGAGGGGCCGCACAGATACGCAGTATTTT.

This clonotype was seen a single time. This may be a read error, as it is one base from a much larger clone. Because it lacks the conserved phenylalanine or tryptophan at the end, this CDR3 is likely a read error. CDR3 sequence: CSAPTGEYGYTS. CDR3 DNA: TGCAGTGCTCCTACAGGGGAGTATGGCTACACCTCC. This chain uses TRBV20-1 with TRBJ1-2; 7 nucleotides match TRBD1. Germline assignment: CDR1 DFQATT and CDR2 SNEGSKA (reference sequence). The CDR3 has 12 residues. Trimming took 5 bases from V and 5 from J; bases not matched to a gene: 5.